Here is one TCR beta chain with its context. The target antigen is unknown. Method: immunoSEQ multiplex PCR; TCRdb's copy keeps in-frame clones and lacks some. The repertoire holds roughly 130,000 clones, 70% to 90% seen once, with roughly 3% in the top ten. This sample is part of a study of cytomegalovirus exposure and HLA in healthy donors. General study points: Subsequent analysis of the 120 or so validation repertoires found a tendency for first-cohort TCR clusters to co-occur. Despite most TCR sequences being rare, some public TCRs occurred in many donors. In vitro work confirmed that three CMV-associated chains recognize CMV antigens. It was reportedly the case that the classifier diagnosed cytomegalovirus status with high specificity and sensitivity.

Trimming shortened V by 0 bases and J by 1 base, and 6 bases separated the two germline ends. This CDR3 has 14 amino acids. Germline V gene sequence: CDR1 KGHSH, CDR2 LQKENI. This sequence originates from a man aged 18 to 30 in good health and CMV-seronegative. This rearrangement joins TRBV18 to TRBJ2-5; no firm D call. Source material: PBMCs. As DNA, the CDR3 is TGTGCCAGCTCACCACCGTCATTCCAAGAGACCCAGTACTTC. This codes for CASSPPSFQETQYF.